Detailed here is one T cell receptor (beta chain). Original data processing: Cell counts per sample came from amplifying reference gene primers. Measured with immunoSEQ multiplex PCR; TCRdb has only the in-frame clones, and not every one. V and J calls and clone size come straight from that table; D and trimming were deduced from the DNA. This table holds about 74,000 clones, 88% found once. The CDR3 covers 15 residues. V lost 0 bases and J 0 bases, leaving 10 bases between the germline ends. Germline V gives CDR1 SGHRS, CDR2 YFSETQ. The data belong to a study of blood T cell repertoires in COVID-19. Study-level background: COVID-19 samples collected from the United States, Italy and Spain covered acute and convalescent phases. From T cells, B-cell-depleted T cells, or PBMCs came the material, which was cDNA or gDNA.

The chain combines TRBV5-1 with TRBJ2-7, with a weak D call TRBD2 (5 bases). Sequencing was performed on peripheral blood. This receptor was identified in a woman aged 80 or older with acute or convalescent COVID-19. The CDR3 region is CASSLAGVSSYEQYF. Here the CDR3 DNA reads TGCGCCAGCAGCTTGGCCGGGGTCTCCTCCTACGAGCAGTACTTC.